The T cell receptor (beta chain) described here comes from a study of shared clonotypes between healthy human individuals. In replicate PCRs of sorted subsets, roughly 210 ng DNA, about 30,000 T cell genomes, was used. Using immunoSEQ multiplex PCR, the repertoire was profiled, and TCRdb retains in-frame clones only, with some absent. The table shows more than 2,000,000 clones, with approximately 95% occurring only once. Germline CDR1 KGHSH, CDR2 LQKENI. The V gene lost 3 bases and the J gene lost 5 bases, with 25 bases spanning the gap. CDR3 length: 18 amino acids. The chain couples TRBV18 to TRBJ1-1; D call uncertain. The source material was naive CD4+ T cells from PBMCs. Described subset: CD45RA+ positively selected. The receptor comes from a man aged 18 to 35 in good health. Some clones in this sample may be carry-over from other donors' samples. CDR3 in amino acids: CASSPIGPGALSGTEAFF. CDR3 coding DNA: TGTGCCAGCTCACCTATTGGCCCCGGTGCCCTAAGTGGAACTGAAGCTTTCTTT.